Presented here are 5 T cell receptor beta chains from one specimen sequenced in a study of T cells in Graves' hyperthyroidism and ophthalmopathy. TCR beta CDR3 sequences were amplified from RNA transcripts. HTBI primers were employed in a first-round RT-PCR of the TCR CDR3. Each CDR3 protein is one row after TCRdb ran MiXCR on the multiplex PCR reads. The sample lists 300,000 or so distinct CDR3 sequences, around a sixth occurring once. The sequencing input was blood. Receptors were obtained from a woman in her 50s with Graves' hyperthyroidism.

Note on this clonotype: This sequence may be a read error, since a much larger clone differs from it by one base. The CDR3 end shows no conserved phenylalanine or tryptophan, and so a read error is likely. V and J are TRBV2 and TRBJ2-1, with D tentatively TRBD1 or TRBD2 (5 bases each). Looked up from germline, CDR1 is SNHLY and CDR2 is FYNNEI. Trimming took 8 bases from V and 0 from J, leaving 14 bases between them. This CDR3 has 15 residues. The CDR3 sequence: CASLGTSSSYNEQFS. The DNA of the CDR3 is TGTGCCAGCTTGGGGACGTCAAGCTCCTACAATGAGCAGTTCTCC.

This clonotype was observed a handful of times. The CDR3 region is CASSPEVGTQYF. The CDR3 DNA reads TGTGCCAGCAGTCCGGAGGTGGGTACGCAGTATTTT. This chain connects TRBV12-3 or TRBV12-4 to TRBJ2-3; a possible D gene is TRBD2 (5 bases). This CDR3 comprises 12 residues. Deletions cut 5 bases from V and 8 bases from J, with 11 bases between.

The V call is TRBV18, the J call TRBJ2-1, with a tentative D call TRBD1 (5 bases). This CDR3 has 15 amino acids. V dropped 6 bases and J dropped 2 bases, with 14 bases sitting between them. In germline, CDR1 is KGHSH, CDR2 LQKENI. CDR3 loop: CASSPKTEAYNEQFF. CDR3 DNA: TGTGCCAGCTCTCCGAAGACAGAGGCCTACAATGAGCAGTTCTTC.

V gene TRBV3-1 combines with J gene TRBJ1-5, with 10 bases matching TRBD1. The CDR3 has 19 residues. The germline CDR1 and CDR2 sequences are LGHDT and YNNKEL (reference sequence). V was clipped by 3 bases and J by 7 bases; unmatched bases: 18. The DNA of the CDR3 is TGTGCCAGCAGCCAGGATCCCTTTGGACAGGGGGGTTTCGGGCAGCCCCAGCATTTT. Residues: CASSQDPFGQGGFGQPQHF.

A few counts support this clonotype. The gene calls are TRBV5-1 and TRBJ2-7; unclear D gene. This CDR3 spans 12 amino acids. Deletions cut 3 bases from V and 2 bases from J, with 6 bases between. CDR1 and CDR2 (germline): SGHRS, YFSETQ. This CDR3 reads CASSSETYEQYF. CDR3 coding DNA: TGCGCCAGCAGCTCGGAGACCTACGAGCAGTACTTC.